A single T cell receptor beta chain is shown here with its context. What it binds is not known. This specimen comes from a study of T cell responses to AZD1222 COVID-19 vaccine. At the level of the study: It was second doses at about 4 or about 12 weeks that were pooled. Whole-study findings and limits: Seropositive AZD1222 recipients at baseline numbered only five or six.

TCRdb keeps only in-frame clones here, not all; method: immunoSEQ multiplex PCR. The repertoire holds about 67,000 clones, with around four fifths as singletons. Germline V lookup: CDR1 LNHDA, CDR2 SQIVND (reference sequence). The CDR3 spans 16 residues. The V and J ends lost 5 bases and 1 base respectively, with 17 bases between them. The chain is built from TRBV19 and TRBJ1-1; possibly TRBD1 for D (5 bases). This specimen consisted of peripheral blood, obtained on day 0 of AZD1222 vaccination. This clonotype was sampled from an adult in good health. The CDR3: CASSPHHAGQNTEAFF. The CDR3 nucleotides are TGTGCCAGTAGTCCCCACCATGCAGGACAGAACACTGAAGCTTTCTTT.